This is a list of T cell receptor beta chains from one sample in a study of PD-L1 blockade in urothelial cancer. Sequenced by immunoSEQ multiplex PCR; TCRdb stores in-frame clones only, minus some. The table lists approximately 18,000 clones, 89% of them singletons, with roughly 13% in the top ten. The starting material was PBMCs, obtained around atezolizumab (anti-PD-L1) treatment. The receptor set was obtained from a man aged 70-80 years with urothelial cancer. The CDR3 runs from the conserved cysteine through the conserved F or W. Fields, in order: V gene, CDR3 length, clone size, J gene, CDR3 protein. Clone sizes are given selectively: once, few, many, or a class where the clone is expanded.

TRBV7-9	16	NA	TRBJ1-2	CASSPVDSSANYGYTF
TRBV14	10	NA	TRBJ2-1	CASSQFVQFF
TRBV19	15	NA	TRBJ2-7	CASSLGPLIDYEQYF
TRBV4-1	17	once	TRBJ2-5	CASSANRGSFTGETQYF
TRBV10-3	12	NA	TRBJ2-1	CATTRESNEQFF
TRBV15	16	NA	TRBJ1-6	CATSRDSGTGDSPLHF
TRBV7-9	17	NA	TRBJ1-3	CASSLTHHREGGNTIYF
TRBV28	17	NA	TRBJ1-5	CASSRGQGVASNQPQHF
TRBV6-5	14	NA	TRBJ2-7	CASSYSFSAGEQYF
TRBV5-5	13	NA	TRBJ1-6	CASSLERDSPLHF
TRBV10-1	13	NA	TRBJ2-3	CASRDDSTGTQYF
TRBV19	15	NA	TRBJ1-2	CASSTGDRGDYGYTF
TRBV2	19	NA	TRBJ2-1	CASSDSLGGRPLSNDEQFF
TRBV7-2	14	NA	TRBJ2-5	CASSLATGKETQYF
TRBV6-1	12	NA	TRBJ1-2	CASSDSFYGYTF
TRBV2	13	NA	TRBJ2-3	CASNREGTDTQYF